The next 30 T cell receptor beta chains were all read from a single sample in a study of T cell responses to AZD1222 COVID-19 vaccine. The repertoire was sequenced with immunoSEQ multiplex PCR; TCRdb's copy has only in-frame clones and lacks some. The table has some 100,000 clones, about 83% seen once. This specimen was peripheral blood, taken on day 0 of AZD1222 vaccination. The receptors come from an adult in good health.

The rearrangement joins TRBV30 to TRBJ1-4; D not certain. Trimming cost V 4 bases and J 3 bases, with 12 bases left between them. The CDR3 length is 14 residues. Germline-derived CDR1 and CDR2 are GTSNPN and SVGIG (reference sequence). The CDR3 DNA reads TGTGCCTGGAAACAAGGGAGGGCTAATGAAAAACTGTTTTTT. Residues: CAWKQGRANEKLFF.

V is TRBV7-8 and J is TRBJ1-2; perhaps TRBD1 as D (5 bases). Germline loops: CDR1 SGHVS, CDR2 FQNEAQ. With 1 base removed from V and 8 bases from J, the gap between germline ends came to 14 bases. There are 14 residues in the CDR3. As DNA, the CDR3 is TGTGCCAGCAGCTTAGGGGACGGGGTGGGCGGCTACACCTTC. Protein: CASSLGDGVGGYTF. The variable domain in full, with the rest retrieved from reference TRBV7-8 and TRBJ1-2, is GAGVSQSPRYKVAKRGQDVALRCDPISGHVSLFWYQQALGQGPEFLTYFQNEAQLDKSGLPSDRFFAERPEGSVSTLKIQRTQQEDSAVYLCASSLGDGVGGYTFGSGTRLTVV.

The genes are TRBV20-1 and TRBJ1-2; D may be TRBD1 (5 bases). The CDR3 sequence is 11 residues long. CDR1 is DFQATT, CDR2 SNEGSKA, per germline (reference sequence). V shed 6 bases and J shed 6 bases, with 11 bases lying between them. DNA for the CDR3: TGCAGTGCCCCGGGACTTAATGGCTACACCTTC. Protein: CSAPGLNGYTF.

This chain uses TRBV4-3 with TRBJ2-7; D remains unclear. From germline, CDR1 is LGHNA and CDR2 YSLEER. With 0 bases removed from V and 1 base from J, the gap between germline ends came to 7 bases. The CDR3 contains 14 residues. The CDR3 here is CASSQDPQSYEQYF. DNA for the CDR3: TGCGCCAGCAGCCAAGATCCCCAGTCCTACGAGCAGTACTTC.

V is TRBV14 and J is TRBJ2-7; D remains unclear. V dropped 5 bases and J dropped 9 bases, with 17 bases sitting between them. The V gene's germline CDR1 is SGHDN and CDR2 FVKESK. This CDR3 is 13 amino acids long. CDR3 DNA sequence: TGTGCCAGCAGCTCCCCGAGGCCCACCGTGCAGTACTTC. Translating gives CASSSPRPTVQYF. Complete variable domain (other parts from reference TRBV14 and TRBJ2-7): EAGVTQFPSHSVIEKGQTVTLRCDPISGHDNLYWYRRVMGKEIKFLLHFVKESKQDESGMPNNRFLAERTGGTYSTLKVQPAELEDSGVYFCASSSPRPTVQYFGPGTRLTVT.

This clone was seen a few times. The V call is TRBV24-1, the J call TRBJ2-2; TRBD1 aligns across 9 bases. The CDR3 has 16 amino acids. J gave up 4 bases and V 5 bases, and 7 bases lay outside the gene matches. The V gene's germline CDR1 is KGHDR and CDR2 SFDVKD. This CDR3 reads CATSGGQGSVTGELFF. As DNA, the CDR3 is TGTGCCACCAGTGGTGGACAGGGGAGCGTCACCGGGGAGCTGTTTTTT.

The CDR3 DNA reads TGTGCCAGTACCTATAGGTCCGGGGAGCTGTTTTTT. This sequence encodes CASTYRSGELFF. The V gene is TRBV19, the J gene TRBJ2-2, with no clear D. This CDR3 spans 12 amino acids. Germline loops: CDR1 LNHDA, CDR2 SQIVND (reference sequence). Trimming left V 7 bases short and J 6 bases short, with 9 bases between.

The chain couples TRBV6-4 to TRBJ1-5, with D uncertain. The CDR3 contains 21 residues. V lost 2 bases to trimming and J lost 0 bases, with 26 bases between them. Germline V gene lookup returns CDR1 MRHNA and CDR2 SNTAGT. The CDR3 is CASSDRSSKRGRRDSNQPQHF. CDR3 nucleotides: TGTGCCAGCAGTGACCGTTCTTCAAAAAGAGGCCGGCGAGATAGCAATCAGCCCCAGCATTTT.

The rearrangement uses TRBV7-9 and TRBJ1-1; weak D call: TRBD1 (6 bases). Trimming shortened V by 2 bases and J by 5 bases, and 15 bases separated the two germline ends. The CDR3 is 15 amino acids. Germline CDR1 SEHNR, CDR2 FQNEAQ (reference sequence). CDR3 coding DNA: TGTGCCAGCAGCTTAACCGCAACAGGGCGTACTGAAGCTTTCTTT. Its translation: CASSLTATGRTEAFF.

This rearrangement joins TRBV12-3 or TRBV12-4 to TRBJ1-5; the D gene is possibly TRBD1 (5 bases). The V end was cut by 2 bases, the J end by 6 bases, with 8 bases between. The CDR3 covers 13 residues. The CDR3 sequence: CASSLSGGQPQHF. DNA for the CDR3: TGTGCCAGCAGTTTAAGCGGGGGTCAGCCCCAGCATTTT.

This rearrangement joins TRBV28 to TRBJ1-6; a weak D match, TRBD1 (5 bases). Per germline, CDR1 MDHEN and CDR2 SYDVKM. This CDR3 is 15 amino acids long. V was pared by 3 bases and J by 7 bases, with 13 bases between. Written as DNA, the CDR3 is TGTGCCAGCAGTTTGTTGCGGGGCCCCAATTCACCCCTCCACTTT. Amino acids: CASSLLRGPNSPLHF.

The chain is built from TRBV4-2 and TRBJ1-2; D gene ambiguous. From germline, CDR1 is LGHNA and CDR2 YNFKEQ. V was clipped by 1 base and J by 0 bases, with 9 bases between them. This CDR3 contains 15 residues. In DNA, the CDR3 is TGTGCCAGCAGCCAAGGGGCAGAAACTAACTATGGCTACACCTTC. Translating gives CASSQGAETNYGYTF.

The V gene is TRBV20-1, the J gene TRBJ2-1; 7 bases match TRBD2. Germline CDR1 DFQATT, CDR2 SNEGSKA (reference sequence). With V trimmed by 6 bases and J by 6 bases, 2 bases remained unmatched. The length of the CDR3 is 11 residues. In DNA form, the CDR3 reads TGCAGTGCCGGGAGGTCCAATGAGCAGTTCTTC. Translated: CSAGRSNEQFF.

The CDR3 region has the DNA TGTGCCAGCAGCCAAGGAGTATGGGTGGAGCAGTACTTC. This encodes CASSQGVWVEQYF. The chain carries TRBV4-2 and TRBJ2-7; no firm D call. CDR3 length: 13 amino acids. Germline V CDR1 and CDR2: LGHNA, YNFKEQ. V gave up 1 base and J gave up 7 bases, with 11 bases separating them.

The rearrangement joins TRBV7-2 to TRBJ2-3; D might be TRBD1 or TRBD2, each matching 5 bases. The CDR3 length is 15 residues. Germline V lookup: CDR1 SGHTA, CDR2 FQGNSA. The V end was cut by 5 bases, the J end by 1 base, with 13 bases between. In DNA form, the CDR3 reads TGTGCCAGCAGCCATAACGGGGCTCGCACAGATACGCAGTATTTT. Residues: CASSHNGARTDTQYF.

The chain links TRBV7-2 to TRBJ1-5, with no clear D. The CDR3 has 15 amino acids. Germline V gene sequence: CDR1 SGHTA, CDR2 FQGNSA. Trimming stripped 5 bases from V and 0 bases from J, with 11 bases between. The CDR3 is CASSGDGRSNQPQHF. The CDR3 nucleotides are TGTGCCAGCAGCGGAGACGGGCGTAGCAATCAGCCCCAGCATTTT.

This clone occurred a few times. The chain uses TRBV4-3 and TRBJ1-4, with 9 bases fitting TRBD1. Germline CDR1 and CDR2: LGHNA and YSLEER. With 1 base clipped from V and 7 bases from J, the junction kept 4 bases outside the gene matches. This CDR3 is built from 15 residues. The CDR3 here is CASSQARTGAEKLFF. For the CDR3, the DNA is TGCGCCAGCAGCCAAGCTCGGACAGGGGCTGAAAAACTGTTTTTT.

The V and J genes are TRBV5-8 and TRBJ1-1; D is unclear. Germline V gives CDR1 SGHTS, CDR2 YDEGEE. The CDR3 totals 13 residues. The V gene lost 4 bases and the J gene lost 6 bases, with 13 bases spanning the gap. Here the CDR3 DNA reads TGTGCCAGCAGCCCCGGATGGTGGGCTGAAGCTTTCTTT. Encoded protein: CASSPGWWAEAFF.

Remarks on this clone: Additional DNA sequences in this sample encode the identical CDR3. The chain carries TRBV7-2 and TRBJ1-6; no clear D. The germline V gene encodes CDR1 SGHTA and CDR2 FQGNSA. The V gene lost 1 base and the J gene lost 5 bases, with 9 bases spanning the gap. The CDR3 is made up of 15 amino acids. The CDR3 here is CASSLGPGDNSPLHF. The CDR3 nucleotides are TGTGCCAGCAGCTTAGGCCCGGGCGATAATTCACCCCTCCACTTT.

V and J are TRBV6-5 and TRBJ1-4; D gene ambiguous. V shed 6 bases and J shed 2 bases, with 13 bases lying between them. CDR1 and CDR2 from the germline V gene are MNHEY and SVGAGI. This CDR3 is built from 15 residues. CDR3 DNA: TGTGCCAGCAGAGATCCATGGGTGACTAATGAAAAACTGTTTTTT. Protein sequence: CASRDPWVTNEKLFF.

This clone showed up just a few times. The chain combines TRBV19 with TRBJ1-2; D call uncertain. V was trimmed by 8 bases and J by 4 bases, leaving 17 bases between them. This CDR3 region has 14 residues. Germline V lookup: CDR1 LNHDA, CDR2 SQIVND (reference sequence). The CDR3 loop reads CASSDPGTVYGYTF. In DNA form, the CDR3 reads TGTGCCAGTTCCGACCCCGGAACGGTCTATGGCTACACCTTC. Based on the CDR3 plus reference TRBV19 and TRBJ1-2, the full variable domain is DGGITQSPKYLFRKEGQNVTLSCEQNLNHDAMYWYRQDPGQGLRLIYYSQIVNDFQKGDIAEGYSVSREKKESFPLTVTSAQKNPTAFYLCASSDPGTVYGYTFGSGTRLTVV.

The chain combines TRBV24-1 with TRBJ1-2; D call uncertain. Germline lookup yields CDR1 KGHDR and CDR2 SFDVKD. CDR3 length equals 14 residues. Trimming removed 3 bases from V and 4 bases from J, with 11 bases in between. The CDR3 DNA reads TGTGCCACCAGTGATCCATCTGGTTCCTATGGCTACACCTTC. It yields the protein CATSDPSGSYGYTF.

This chain joins TRBV11-2 and TRBJ2-1; 12 bases match TRBD2. Germline CDR1 and CDR2: SGHAT and FQNNGV. The CDR3 is 14 residues long. With V trimmed by 2 bases and J by 11 bases, 4 bases remained unmatched. The CDR3 DNA reads as TGTGCCAGCAGCTTAAGACTAGCGGGGGCGAAGCAGTTCTTC. Residues: CASSLRLAGAKQFF.

The chain is built from TRBV11-1 and TRBJ1-1; a weak D match, TRBD1 (5 bases). Trimming removed 1 base at V and 5 bases at J, with 11 bases between. This CDR3 region has 14 residues. In germline, CDR1 is SGHAT, CDR2 FQDESV (reference sequence). Here the CDR3 reads CASSLGRGRTEAFF. Written as DNA, the CDR3 is TGTGCCAGCAGCTTAGGGCGGGGCCGGACTGAAGCTTTCTTT.

The chain uses TRBV7-9 and TRBJ1-1; no clear D gene. Germline CDR1 SEHNR, CDR2 FQNEAQ (reference sequence). Trimming took off 5 bases at V and 1 base at J, with 5 bases between the two ends. The CDR3 is made up of 12 amino acids. The CDR3 region is CASSRQNTEAFF. DNA of the CDR3: TGTGCCAGCAGCCGCCAGAACACTGAAGCTTTCTTT. Based on the CDR3 plus reference TRBV7-9 and TRBJ1-1, the full variable domain is DTGVSQNPRHKITKRGQNVTFRCDPISEHNRLYWYRQTLGQGPEFLTYFQNEAQLEKSRLLSDRFSAERPKGSFSTLEIQRTEQGDSAMYLCASSRQNTEAFFGQGTRLTVV.

The rearrangement uses TRBV11-2 and TRBJ1-4, with a possible D match to TRBD1 (6 bases). The CDR3 has 16 amino acids. V was clipped by 2 bases and J by 4 bases, with 14 bases between them. From germline, CDR1 is SGHAT and CDR2 FQNNGV. CDR3 DNA sequence: TGTGCCAGCAGCTTAACGGGAGGACAGCTTAATGAAAAACTGTTTTTT. Translation: CASSLTGGQLNEKLFF.

The genes are TRBV7-9 and TRBJ1-2; D is perhaps TRBD1 (5 bases). The V gene lost 6 bases and the J gene lost 8 bases, with 13 bases spanning the gap. Germline assignment: CDR1 SEHNR and CDR2 FQNEAQ (reference sequence). The CDR3 is 12 amino acids. CDR3 in amino acids: CASSQGSRGYTF. Here the CDR3 DNA reads TGTGCCAGCAGTCAGGGTTCTAGAGGCTACACCTTC.

The chain joins TRBV29-1 to TRBJ1-2; D call uncertain. CDR3 length: 14 amino acids. Germline V gene sequence: CDR1 SQVTM, CDR2 ANQGSEA. The V gene lost 4 bases and the J gene lost 5 bases, with 17 bases spanning the gap. CDR3 sequence reads: CSVGLTDSLYGYTF. For the CDR3, the DNA is TGCAGCGTTGGCCTGACTGATTCCCTTTATGGCTACACCTTC.

The V call is TRBV2, the J call TRBJ2-3; D is ambiguous. V was shortened by 8 bases and J by 5 bases, with 14 bases between the two germline ends. Germline values: CDR1 SNHLY, CDR2 FYNNEI. The CDR3 extends over 13 amino acids. The CDR3 region is CASLDGYGDTQYF. CDR3 coding DNA: TGTGCCAGCCTAGATGGGTATGGAGATACGCAGTATTTT.

In this sample, this clone turned up a few times. The DNA for the CDR3 is TGTGCCAGCAGCGTTGGGGGACTACCTAACACCGGGGAGCTGTTTTTT. Encoded protein: CASSVGGLPNTGELFF. This sequence joins TRBV9 and TRBJ2-2, with 7 bases aligning to TRBD2. The germline gives CDR1 SGDLS, CDR2 YYNGEE. The ends lost 2 bases at V and 2 bases at J; junction bases unmatched: 6. CDR3 length equals 16 residues.